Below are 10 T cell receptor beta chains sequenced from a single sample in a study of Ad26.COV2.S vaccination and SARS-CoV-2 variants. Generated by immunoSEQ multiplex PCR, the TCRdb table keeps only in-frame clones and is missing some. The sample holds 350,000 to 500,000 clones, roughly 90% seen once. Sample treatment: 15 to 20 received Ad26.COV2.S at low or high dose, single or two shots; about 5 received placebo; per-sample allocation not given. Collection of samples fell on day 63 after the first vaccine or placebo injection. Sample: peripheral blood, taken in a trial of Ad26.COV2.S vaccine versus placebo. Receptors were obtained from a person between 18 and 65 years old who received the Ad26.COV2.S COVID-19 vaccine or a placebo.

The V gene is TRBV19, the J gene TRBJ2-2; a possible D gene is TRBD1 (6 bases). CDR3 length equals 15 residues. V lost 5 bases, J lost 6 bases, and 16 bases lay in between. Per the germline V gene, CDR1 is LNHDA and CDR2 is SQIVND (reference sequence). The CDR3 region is CASSGITQGSGELFF. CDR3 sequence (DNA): TGTGCCAGTAGTGGAATAACACAGGGCTCCGGGGAGCTGTTTTTT.

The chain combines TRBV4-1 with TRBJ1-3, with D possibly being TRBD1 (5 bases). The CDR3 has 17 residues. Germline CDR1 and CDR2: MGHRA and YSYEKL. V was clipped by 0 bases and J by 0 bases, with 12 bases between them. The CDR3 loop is CASSQDRGSLSGNTIYF. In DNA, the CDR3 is TGCGCCAGCAGCCAAGATCGGGGCAGCCTCTCTGGAAACACCATATATTTT.

CDR3 DNA sequence: TGCAGCGTTGGGGACAGGAGCAATCAGCCCCAGCATTTT. Translating gives CSVGDRSNQPQHF. V is TRBV29-1 and J is TRBJ1-5, with 8 nucleotides matching TRBD1. Germline V gene sequence: CDR1 SQVTM, CDR2 ANQGSEA. V gave up 4 bases and J gave up 1 base; unmatched junction bases: 0. This CDR3 is 13 amino acids long.

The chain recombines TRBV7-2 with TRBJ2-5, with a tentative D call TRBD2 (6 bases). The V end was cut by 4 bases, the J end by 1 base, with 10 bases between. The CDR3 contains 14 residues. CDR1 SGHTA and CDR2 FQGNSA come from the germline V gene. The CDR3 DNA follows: TGTGCCAGCAGCTCGTGGGGAGGCCAAGAGACCCAGTACTTC. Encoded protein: CASSSWGGQETQYF. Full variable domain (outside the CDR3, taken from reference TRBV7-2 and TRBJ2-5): GAGVSQSPSNKVTEKGKDVELRCDPISGHTALYWYRQSLGQGLEFLIYFQGNSAPDKSGLPSDRFSAERTGGSVSTLTIQRTQQEDSAVYLCASSSWGGQETQYFGPGTRLLVL.

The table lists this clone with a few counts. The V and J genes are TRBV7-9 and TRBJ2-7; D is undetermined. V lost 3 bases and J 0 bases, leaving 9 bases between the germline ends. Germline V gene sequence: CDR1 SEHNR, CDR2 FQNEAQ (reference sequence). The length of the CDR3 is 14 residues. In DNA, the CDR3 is TGTGCCAGCAGCTTTCAAGAGGTCTCCTACGAGCAGTACTTC. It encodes CASSFQEVSYEQYF.

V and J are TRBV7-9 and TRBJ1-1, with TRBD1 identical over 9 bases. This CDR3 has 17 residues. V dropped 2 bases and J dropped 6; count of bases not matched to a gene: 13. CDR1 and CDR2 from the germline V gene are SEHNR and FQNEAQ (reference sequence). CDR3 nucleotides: TGTGCCAGCAGCTTAACGTCTAACCCCGGGACAGGGCCTGAAGCTTTCTTT. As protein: CASSLTSNPGTGPEAFF.

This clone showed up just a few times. The CDR3 DNA sequence: TGCAGCGTTGGGACAGGAGTCACCGGGGAGCTGTTTTTT. Encoded protein: CSVGTGVTGELFF. J is TRBJ2-2 and V is TRBV29-1, with 7 bases lining up with TRBD1. The length of the CDR3 is 13 residues. The V segment lost 4 bases and the J segment 4 bases; nucleotides outside the gene matches: 3. Germline V gene data show CDR1 as SQVTM and CDR2 as ANQGSEA.

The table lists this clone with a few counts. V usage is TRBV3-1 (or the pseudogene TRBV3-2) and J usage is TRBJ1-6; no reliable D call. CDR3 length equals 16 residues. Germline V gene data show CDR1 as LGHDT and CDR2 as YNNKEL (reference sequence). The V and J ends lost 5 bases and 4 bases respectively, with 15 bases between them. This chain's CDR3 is CASSTESSRYNSPLHF. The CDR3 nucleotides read TGTGCCAGCAGCACCGAGTCGTCTCGGTATAATTCACCCCTCCACTTT.

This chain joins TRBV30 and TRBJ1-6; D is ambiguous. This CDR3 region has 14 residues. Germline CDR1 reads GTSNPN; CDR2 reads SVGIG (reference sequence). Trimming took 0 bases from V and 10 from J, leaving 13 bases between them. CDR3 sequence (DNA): TGTGCCTGGAGTGTAAGAGGGTTAGGATCACCCCTCCACTTT. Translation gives CAWSVRGLGSPLHF.

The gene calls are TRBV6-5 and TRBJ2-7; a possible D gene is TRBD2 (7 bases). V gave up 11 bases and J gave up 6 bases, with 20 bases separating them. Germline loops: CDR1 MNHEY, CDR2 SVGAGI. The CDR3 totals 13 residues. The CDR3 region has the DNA TGTGCCTCACTAGGTGGGGGGGCCGGCGAGCAGTACTTC. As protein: CASLGGGAGEQYF.